This entry is about one TCR beta chain. Its antigen remains unknown. Germline CDR1 is SGHNT and CDR2 is YENEEA. The CDR3 is 16 residues long. The trim removed 0 bases at V and 7 bases at J, leaving 9 bases unmatched. This sample was taken from a study of cytomegalovirus exposure and HLA in healthy donors. Study-wide points: The listing of roughly 160 TCR beta chains classed them as cytomegalovirus-associated. In vitro, a few CMV-associated chains proved specific for CMV antigens.

Sequencing was performed with immunoSEQ multiplex PCR; in TCRdb, only in-frame clones are kept and a portion is missing. The sample has 70,000 to 75,000 clones, 85% to 95% seen once. Sequencing used PBMCs. This sequence was found in a young woman in good health and CMV-seropositive. This chain links TRBV11-3 with TRBJ2-3; 8 bases fit TRBD2. CDR3 residues: CASSLDSSGGANTQYF. The CDR3, as DNA: TGTGCCAGCAGCTTAGATTCCTCCGGGGGGGCAAATACGCAGTATTTT.